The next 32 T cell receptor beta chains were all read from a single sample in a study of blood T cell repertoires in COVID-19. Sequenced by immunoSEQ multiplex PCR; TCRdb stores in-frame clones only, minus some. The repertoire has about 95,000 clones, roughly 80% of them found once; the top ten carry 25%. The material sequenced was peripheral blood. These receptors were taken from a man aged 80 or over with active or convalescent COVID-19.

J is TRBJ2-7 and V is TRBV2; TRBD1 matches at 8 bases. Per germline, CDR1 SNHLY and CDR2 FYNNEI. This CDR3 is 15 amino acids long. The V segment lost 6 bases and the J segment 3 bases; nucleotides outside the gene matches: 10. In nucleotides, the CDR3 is TGTGCCAGCAGGACCGGGACAGGACAATACTACGAGCAGTACTTC. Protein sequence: CASRTGTGQYYEQYF.

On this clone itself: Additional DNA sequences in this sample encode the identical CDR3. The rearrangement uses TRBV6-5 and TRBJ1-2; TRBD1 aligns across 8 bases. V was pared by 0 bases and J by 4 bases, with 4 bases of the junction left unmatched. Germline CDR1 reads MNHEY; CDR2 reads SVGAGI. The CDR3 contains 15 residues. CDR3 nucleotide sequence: TGTGCCAGCAGTTACTCTTCGGGGACAGGCTATGGCTACACCTTC. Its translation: CASSYSSGTGYGYTF.

The CDR3 nucleotides are TGTGCCAGCAGCCCTGAGGGGGCCCGAGACAATGAGCAGTTCTTC. Encoded protein: CASSPEGARDNEQFF. This rearrangement joins TRBV6-6 to TRBJ2-1; 7 bases are a match to TRBD1. Trimming at V came to 6 bases and at J to 5 bases, leaving 10 bases not matched to a gene. Germline V lookup: CDR1 MNHNY, CDR2 SVGAGI (reference sequence). The CDR3 sequence is 15 residues long.

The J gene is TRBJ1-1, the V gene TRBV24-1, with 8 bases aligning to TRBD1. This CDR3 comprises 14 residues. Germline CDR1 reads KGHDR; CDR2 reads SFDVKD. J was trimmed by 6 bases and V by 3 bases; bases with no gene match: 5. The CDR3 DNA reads TGTGCCACCAGTGATGGACAGGGAGGAGCTGAAGCTTTCTTT. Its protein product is CATSDGQGGAEAFF.

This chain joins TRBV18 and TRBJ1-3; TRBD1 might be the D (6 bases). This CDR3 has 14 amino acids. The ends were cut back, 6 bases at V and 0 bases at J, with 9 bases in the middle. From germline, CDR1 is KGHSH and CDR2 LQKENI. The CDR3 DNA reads TGTGCCAGCTCGGACAGCAACTCTGGAAACACCATATATTTT. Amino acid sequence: CASSDSNSGNTIYF.

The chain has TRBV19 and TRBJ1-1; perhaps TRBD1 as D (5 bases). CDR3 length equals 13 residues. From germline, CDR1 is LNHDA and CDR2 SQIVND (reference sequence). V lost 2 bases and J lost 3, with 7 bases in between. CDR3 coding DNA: TGTGCCAGTAGTATACGGGGGGACACTGAAGCTTTCTTT. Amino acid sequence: CASSIRGDTEAFF.

Here the CDR3 DNA reads TGTGCCAGCTCACAGGGACAGCGCCTTAGGGATGGCTACACCTTC. Its translation is CASSQGQRLRDGYTF. V usage is TRBV18 and J usage is TRBJ1-2; 7 nucleotides line up with TRBD1. The CDR3 length is 15 residues. The germline gives CDR1 KGHSH, CDR2 LQKENI. The ends lost 4 bases at V and 6 bases at J; junction bases unmatched: 11.

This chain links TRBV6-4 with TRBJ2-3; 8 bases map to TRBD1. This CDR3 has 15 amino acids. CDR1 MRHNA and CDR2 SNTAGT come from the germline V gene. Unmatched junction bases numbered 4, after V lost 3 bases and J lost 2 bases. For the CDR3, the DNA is TGTGCCAGCAGTGAGGACAGGGCACACACAGATACGCAGTATTTT. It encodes CASSEDRAHTDTQYF.

In DNA, the CDR3 is TGTGCCAGCAGCTACGGGGAGGGAGGTGAAAAACTGTTTTTT. Translated: CASSYGEGGEKLFF. The chain combines TRBV6-6 with TRBJ1-4, with D unclear. The V gene lost 6 bases and the J gene lost 7 bases, with 15 bases spanning the gap. Germline CDR1 and CDR2: MNHNY and SVGAGI (reference sequence). The CDR3 consists of 14 residues.

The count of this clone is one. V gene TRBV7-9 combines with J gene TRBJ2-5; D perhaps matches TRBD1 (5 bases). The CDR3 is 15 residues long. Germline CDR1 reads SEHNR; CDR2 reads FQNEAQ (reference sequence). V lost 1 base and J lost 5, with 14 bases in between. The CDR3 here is CASSLDPGRRETQYF. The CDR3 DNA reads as TGTGCCAGCAGCTTAGATCCAGGGCGTAGGGAGACCCAGTACTTC. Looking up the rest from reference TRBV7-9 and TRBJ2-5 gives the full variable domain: DTGVSQNPRHKITKRGQNVTFRCDPISEHNRLYWYRQTLGQGPEFLTYFQNEAQLEKSRLLSDRFSAERPKGSFSTLEIQRTEQGDSAMYLCASSLDPGRRETQYFGPGTRLLVL.

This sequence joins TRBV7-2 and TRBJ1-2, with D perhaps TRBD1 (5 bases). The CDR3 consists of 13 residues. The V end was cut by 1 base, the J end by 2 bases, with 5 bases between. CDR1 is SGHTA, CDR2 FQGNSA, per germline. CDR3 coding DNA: TGTGCCAGCAGCTTAGGGACAAACTATGGCTACACCTTC. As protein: CASSLGTNYGYTF.

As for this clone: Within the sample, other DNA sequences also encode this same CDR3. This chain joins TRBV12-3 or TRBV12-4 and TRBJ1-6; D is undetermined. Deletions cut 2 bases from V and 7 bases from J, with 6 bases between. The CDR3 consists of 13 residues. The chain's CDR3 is CASSLTGNSPLHF. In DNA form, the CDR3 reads TGTGCCAGCAGTTTAACGGGAAATTCACCCCTCCACTTT.

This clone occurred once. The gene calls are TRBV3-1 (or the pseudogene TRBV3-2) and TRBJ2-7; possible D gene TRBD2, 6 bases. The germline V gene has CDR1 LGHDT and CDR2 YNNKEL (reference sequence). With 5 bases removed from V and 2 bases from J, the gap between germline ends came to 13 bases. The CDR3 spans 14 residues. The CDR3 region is CASSTPGVPYEQYF. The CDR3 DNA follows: TGTGCCAGCAGCACCCCGGGGGTGCCCTACGAGCAGTACTTC.

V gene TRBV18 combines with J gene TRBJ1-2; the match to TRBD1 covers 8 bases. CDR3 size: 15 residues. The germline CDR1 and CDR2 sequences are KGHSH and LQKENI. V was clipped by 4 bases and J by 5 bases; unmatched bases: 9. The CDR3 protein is CASSQTGDRRYGYTF. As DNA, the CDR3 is TGTGCCAGCTCACAAACTGGGGACAGGCGATATGGCTACACCTTC.

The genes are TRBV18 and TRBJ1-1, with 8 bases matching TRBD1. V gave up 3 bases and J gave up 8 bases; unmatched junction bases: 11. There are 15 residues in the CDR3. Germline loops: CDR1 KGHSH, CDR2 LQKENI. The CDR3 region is CASSPDRDRRREAFF. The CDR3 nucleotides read TGTGCCAGCTCACCGGACCGGGACAGGCGTAGAGAAGCTTTCTTT.

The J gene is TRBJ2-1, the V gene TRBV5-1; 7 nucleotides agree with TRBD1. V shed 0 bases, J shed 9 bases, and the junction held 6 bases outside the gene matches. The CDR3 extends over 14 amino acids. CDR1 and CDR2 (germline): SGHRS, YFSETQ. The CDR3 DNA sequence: TGCGCCAGCAGCTTGGGACAGGGTCGGGGTGAGCAGTTCTTC. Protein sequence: CASSLGQGRGEQFF.

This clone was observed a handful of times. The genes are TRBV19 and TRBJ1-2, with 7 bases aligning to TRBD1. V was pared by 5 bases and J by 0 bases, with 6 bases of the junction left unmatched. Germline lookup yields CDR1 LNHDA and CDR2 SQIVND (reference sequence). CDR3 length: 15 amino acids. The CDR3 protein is CASSVGTVSNYGYTF. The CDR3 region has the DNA TGTGCCAGTAGTGTCGGGACAGTCTCTAACTATGGCTACACCTTC.

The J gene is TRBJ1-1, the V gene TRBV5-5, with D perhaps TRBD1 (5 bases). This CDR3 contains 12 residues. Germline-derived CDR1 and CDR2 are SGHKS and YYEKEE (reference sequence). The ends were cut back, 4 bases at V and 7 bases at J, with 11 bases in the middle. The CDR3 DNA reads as TGTGCCAGCAGCCTCCGGGACTTTGAAGCTTTCTTT. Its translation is CASSLRDFEAFF. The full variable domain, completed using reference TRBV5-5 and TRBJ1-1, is DAGVTQSPTHLIKTRGQQVTLRCSPISGHKSVSWYQQVLGQGPQFIFQYYEKEERGRGNFPDRFSARQFPNYSSELNVNALLLGDSALYLCASSLRDFEAFFGQGTRLTVV.

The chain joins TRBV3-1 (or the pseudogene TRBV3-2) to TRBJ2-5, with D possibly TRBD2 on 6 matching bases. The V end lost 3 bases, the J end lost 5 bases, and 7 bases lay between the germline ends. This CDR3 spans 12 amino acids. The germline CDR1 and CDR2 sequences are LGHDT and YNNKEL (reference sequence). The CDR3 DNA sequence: TGTGCCAGCAGCCACGGGGGTGAGACCCAGTACTTC. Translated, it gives CASSHGGETQYF.

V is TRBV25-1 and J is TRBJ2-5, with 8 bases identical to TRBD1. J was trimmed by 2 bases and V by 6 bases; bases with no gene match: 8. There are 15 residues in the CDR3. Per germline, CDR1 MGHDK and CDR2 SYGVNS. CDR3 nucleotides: TGTGCCAGCAGCCGGCCCGGGACAGGACAAGAGACCCAGTACTTC. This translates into CASSRPGTGQETQYF.

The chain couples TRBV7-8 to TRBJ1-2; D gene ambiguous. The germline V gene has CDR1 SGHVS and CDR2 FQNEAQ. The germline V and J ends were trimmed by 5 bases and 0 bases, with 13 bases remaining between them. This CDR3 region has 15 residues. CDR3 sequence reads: CASSALPHTNYGYTF. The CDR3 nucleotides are TGTGCCAGCAGCGCTCTCCCACATACTAACTATGGCTACACCTTC.

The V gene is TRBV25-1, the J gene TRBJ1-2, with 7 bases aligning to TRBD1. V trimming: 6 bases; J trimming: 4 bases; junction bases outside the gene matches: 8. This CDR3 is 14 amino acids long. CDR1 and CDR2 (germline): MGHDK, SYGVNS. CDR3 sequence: CASSQTTGVYGYTF. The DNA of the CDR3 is TGTGCCAGCAGCCAAACCACAGGGGTCTATGGCTACACCTTC.

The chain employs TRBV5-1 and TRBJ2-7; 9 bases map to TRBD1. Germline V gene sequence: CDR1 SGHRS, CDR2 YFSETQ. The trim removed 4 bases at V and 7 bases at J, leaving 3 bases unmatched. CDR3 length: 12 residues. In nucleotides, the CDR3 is TGCGCCAGCAGCACCGACAGGGGGGAGCAGTACTTC. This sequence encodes CASSTDRGEQYF.

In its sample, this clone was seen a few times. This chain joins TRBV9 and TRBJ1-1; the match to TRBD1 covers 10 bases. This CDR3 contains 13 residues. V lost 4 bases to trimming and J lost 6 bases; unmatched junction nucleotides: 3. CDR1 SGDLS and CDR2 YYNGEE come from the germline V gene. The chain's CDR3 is CASSPGQGAEAFF. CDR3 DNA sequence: TGTGCCAGCAGCCCCGGACAGGGGGCTGAAGCTTTCTTT. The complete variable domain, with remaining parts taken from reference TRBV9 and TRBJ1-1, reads DSGVTQTPKHLITATGQRVTLRCSPRSGDLSVYWYQQSLDQGLQFLIQYYNGEERAKGNILERFSAQQFPDLHSELNLSSLELGDSALYFCASSPGQGAEAFFGQGTRLTVV.

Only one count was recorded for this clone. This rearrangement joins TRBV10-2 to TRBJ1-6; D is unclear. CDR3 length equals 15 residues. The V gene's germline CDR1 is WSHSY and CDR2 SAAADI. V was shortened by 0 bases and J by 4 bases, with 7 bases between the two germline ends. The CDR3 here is CASSESAEYNSPLHF. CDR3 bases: TGCGCCAGCAGTGAGTCCGCAGAATATAATTCACCCCTCCACTTT.

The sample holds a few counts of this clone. The CDR3 region is CASSRGPAGEQYF. Written as DNA, the CDR3 is TGTGCCAGCAGCCGCGGGCCGGCCGGGGAGCAGTACTTC. The chain is built from TRBV7-2 and TRBJ2-7; possibly TRBD2 for D (5 bases). CDR1 and CDR2 (germline): SGHTA, FQGNSA. CDR3 size: 13 residues. Trimming shortened V by 5 bases and J by 7 bases, and 15 bases separated the two germline ends.

In nucleotides, the CDR3 is TGTGCCAGCAGCCAAAGCTTCTATGGCTACACCTTC. It is translated as CASSQSFYGYTF. The rearrangement uses TRBV3-1 (or the pseudogene TRBV3-2) and TRBJ1-2; no clear D gene. The CDR3 has 12 residues. Germline lookup yields CDR1 LGHDT and CDR2 YNNKEL (reference sequence). Trimming removed 2 bases from V and 4 bases from J, with 5 bases in between.

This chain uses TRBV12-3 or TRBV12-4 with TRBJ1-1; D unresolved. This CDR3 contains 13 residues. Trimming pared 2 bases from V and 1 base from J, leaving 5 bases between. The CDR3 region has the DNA TGTGCCAGCAGTTTAAAAGCGAACACTGAAGCTTTCTTT. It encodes CASSLKANTEAFF.

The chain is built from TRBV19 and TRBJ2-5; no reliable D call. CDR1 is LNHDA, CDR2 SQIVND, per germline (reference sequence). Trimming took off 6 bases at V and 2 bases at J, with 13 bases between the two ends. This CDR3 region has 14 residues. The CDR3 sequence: CASSGSWRQETQYF. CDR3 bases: TGTGCCAGTAGCGGCAGCTGGCGGCAAGAGACCCAGTACTTC.

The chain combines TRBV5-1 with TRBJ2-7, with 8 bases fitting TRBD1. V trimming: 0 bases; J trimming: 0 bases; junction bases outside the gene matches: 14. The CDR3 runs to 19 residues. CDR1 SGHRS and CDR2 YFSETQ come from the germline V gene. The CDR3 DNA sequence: TGCGCCAGCAGCTTGGGTGGACAGGGAGATCTTTGGAGCTCCTACGAGCAGTACTTC. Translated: CASSLGGQGDLWSSYEQYF.

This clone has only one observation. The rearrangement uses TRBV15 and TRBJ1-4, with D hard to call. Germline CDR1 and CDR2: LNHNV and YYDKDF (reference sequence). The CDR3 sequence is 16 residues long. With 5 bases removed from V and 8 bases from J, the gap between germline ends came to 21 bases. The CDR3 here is CATSYVKSPGWEKLFF. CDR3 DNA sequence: TGTGCCACCAGCTATGTCAAAAGCCCCGGTTGGGAAAAACTGTTTTTT. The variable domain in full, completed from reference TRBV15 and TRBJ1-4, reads DAMVIQNPRYQVTQFGKPVTLSCSQTLNHNVMYWYQQKSSQAPKLLFHYYDKDFNNEADTPDNFQSRRPNTSFCFLDIRSPGLGDTAMYLCATSYVKSPGWEKLFFGSGTQLSVL.

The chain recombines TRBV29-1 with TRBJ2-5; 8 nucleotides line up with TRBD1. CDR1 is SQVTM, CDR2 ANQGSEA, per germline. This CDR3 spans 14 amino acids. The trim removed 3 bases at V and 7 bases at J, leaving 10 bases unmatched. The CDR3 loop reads CSVDKQGARGTQYF. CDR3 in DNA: TGCAGCGTTGATAAGCAGGGGGCCCGCGGGACCCAGTACTTC.